The present entry profiles one T cell receptor beta chain with its context. Its specificity is not known. TCRdb fed the 5' RACE reads into MiXCR, producing one record per CDR3 protein. This sample has 130,000 or so distinct CDR3 sequences; around 4% occur once, and the top ten carry under 1.5%. The data were obtained in a study of human T cells and chemical hapten exposure. Overall study context: Yields of TCR per sample differed, chiefly owing to small differences in pooled library volume. Study-level points and caveats: There was no change with DPC sensitization in TCRs above 1 in 1000 frequency.

Sequencing started from total RNA isolated from unfractionated whole blood. CDR1 and CDR2 from the germline V gene are MGHRA and YSYEKL. The CDR3 totals 15 residues. Trimming stripped 2 bases from V and 1 base from J, with 10 bases between. V and J are TRBV4-1 and TRBJ2-3, with D perhaps TRBD2 (7 bases). This receptor was obtained from a female donor in good health. In DNA form, the CDR3 reads TGCGCCAGCAGCCAAACGGGGGGCCGCACAGATACGCAGTATTTT. This sequence encodes CASSQTGGRTDTQYF.